The clone carrying this T cell receptor beta chain was detected a few times. Trimming removed 6 bases from V and 2 bases from J, with 16 bases in between. This CDR3 contains 15 residues. This record comes from a study of blood T cells in healthy people across ages. The draw of peripheral blood yielded about 10 milliliters from each donor. Sample-barcoded 5' priming and a J-beta primer mix drove a second PCR of 7 to 11 cycles. TCRdb ran MiXCR on the 5' RACE reads and lists one entry per CDR3 protein. The sample has some 700,000 distinct CDR3 sequences, about 20% seen once; the top ten hold around a fifth.

The chain uses TRBV12-3 or TRBV12-4 and TRBJ2-5, with a weak D call TRBD2 (6 bases). This clonotype was obtained from a man in his sixties or seventies in good health. The sample was blood. The CDR3 DNA reads TGTGCCAGCAGCTTCCTTTTACGGGGGCAAGAGACCCAGTACTTC. Protein product: CASSFLLRGQETQYF.